This TCR beta chain was recorded in a study of post-analysis software for immune sequencing data. Overall study context: Disease trajectories encompassed relapsing-remitting, secondary progressive and progressive-relapsing multiple sclerosis.

The CDR3 totals 16 residues. Trimming left V 7 bases short and J 2 bases short, with 20 bases between. CDR1 SNHLY and CDR2 FYNNEI come from the germline V gene. Tagging with unique molecular identifiers was a feature of the TCR beta cDNA libraries. Each sample of roughly 1 to 11 million input T cells yielded 500,000 or so cDNA molecules, so each molecule approximated one T cell. TCRdb passed the PCR reads through MiXCR, listing each CDR3 protein once. The sample comprises some 800,000 distinct CDR3 sequences, 35% to 55% of which are singletons, and just under 5% rests with the top ten. Worth noting for this clonotype: Its antigen is undetermined.

General study points: Several TRBV segments were more frequent in patients than controls; TRBV5-6, TRBV5-1 and TRBV20-1 belonged to this group. F measure grouped same-batch samples tightly together. Comparison with controls showed significantly lower normalized Chao1 diversity in multiple sclerosis patients.

V and J are TRBV2 and TRBJ1-2, with a weak D call TRBD1 (5 bases). The clonotype originates from a girl aged 5-17 years with multiple sclerosis. The specimen was blood. This CDR3 is CASTLVGGRTNYGYTF. The DNA of the CDR3 is TGTGCCAGCACCCTTGTTGGGGGTCGAACAAACTATGGCTACACCTTC.